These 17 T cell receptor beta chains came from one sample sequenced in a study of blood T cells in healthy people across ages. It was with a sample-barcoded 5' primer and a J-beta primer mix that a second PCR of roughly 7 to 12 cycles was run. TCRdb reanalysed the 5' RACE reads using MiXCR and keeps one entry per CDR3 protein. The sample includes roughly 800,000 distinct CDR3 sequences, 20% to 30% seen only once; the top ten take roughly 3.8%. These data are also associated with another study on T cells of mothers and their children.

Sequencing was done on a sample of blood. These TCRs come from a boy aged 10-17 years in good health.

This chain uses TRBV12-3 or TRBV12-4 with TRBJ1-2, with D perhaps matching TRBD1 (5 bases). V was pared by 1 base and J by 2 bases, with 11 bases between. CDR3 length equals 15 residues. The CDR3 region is CASSLGGPSNYGYTF. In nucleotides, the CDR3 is TGTGCCAGCAGTTTAGGGGGACCCTCGAACTATGGCTACACCTTC.

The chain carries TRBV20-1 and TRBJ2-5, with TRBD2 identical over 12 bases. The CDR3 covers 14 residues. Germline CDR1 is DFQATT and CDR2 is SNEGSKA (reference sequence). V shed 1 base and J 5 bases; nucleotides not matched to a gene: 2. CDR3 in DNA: TGCAGTGCTAGAGGGACTAGCGGGATTGAGACCCAGTACTTC. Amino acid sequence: CSARGTSGIETQYF.

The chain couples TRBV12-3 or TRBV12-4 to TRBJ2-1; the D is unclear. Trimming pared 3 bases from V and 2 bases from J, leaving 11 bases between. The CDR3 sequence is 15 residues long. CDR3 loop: CASSLFDLAYNEQFF. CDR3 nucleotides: TGTGCCAGCAGTTTGTTTGATTTAGCCTACAATGAGCAGTTCTTC.

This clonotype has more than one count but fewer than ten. CDR3 nucleotides: TGCAGTGCTAGATGGAGAAAGAACACCGGGGAGCTGTTTTTT. Its protein is CSARWRKNTGELFF. The V gene is TRBV20-1, the J gene TRBJ2-2; D uncertain. This CDR3 spans 14 amino acids. Between the trimmed V and J ends, which lost 2 bases and 1 base, there was a span of 8 bases. Germline lookup yields CDR1 DFQATT and CDR2 SNEGSKA (reference sequence).

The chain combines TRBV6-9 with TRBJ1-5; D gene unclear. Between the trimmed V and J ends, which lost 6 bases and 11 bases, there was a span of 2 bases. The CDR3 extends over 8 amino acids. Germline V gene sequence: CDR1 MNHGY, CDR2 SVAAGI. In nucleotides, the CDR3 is TGTGCCAGCAGGACCCAGCATTTT. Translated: CASRTQHF.

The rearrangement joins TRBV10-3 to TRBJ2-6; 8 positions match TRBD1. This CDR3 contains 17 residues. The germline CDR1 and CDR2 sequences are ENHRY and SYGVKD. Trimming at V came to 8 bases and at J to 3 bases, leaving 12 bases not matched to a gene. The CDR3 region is CAISERTGLSGANVLTF. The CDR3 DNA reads TGTGCCATCTCCGAAAGGACAGGGCTCAGTGGGGCCAACGTCCTGACTTTC.

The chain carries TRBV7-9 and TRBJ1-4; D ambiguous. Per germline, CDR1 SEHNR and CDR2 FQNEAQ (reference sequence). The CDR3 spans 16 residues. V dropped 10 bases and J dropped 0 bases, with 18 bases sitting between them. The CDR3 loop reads CATGPLEATTNEKLFF. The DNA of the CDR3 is TGTGCCACCGGACCGCTTGAGGCCACAACTAATGAAAAACTGTTTTTT.

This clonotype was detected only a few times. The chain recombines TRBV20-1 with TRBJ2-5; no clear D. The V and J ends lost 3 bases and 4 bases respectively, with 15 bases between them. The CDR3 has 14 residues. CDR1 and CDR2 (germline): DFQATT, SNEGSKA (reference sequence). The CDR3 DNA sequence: TGCAGTGCTAGGAGAGAGTCACTCGGAGAGACCCAGTACTTC. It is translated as CSARRESLGETQYF.

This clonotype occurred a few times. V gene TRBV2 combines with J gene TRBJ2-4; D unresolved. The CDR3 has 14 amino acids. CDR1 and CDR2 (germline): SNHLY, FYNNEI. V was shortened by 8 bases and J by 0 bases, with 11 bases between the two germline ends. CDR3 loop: CASSRNLAKNIQYF. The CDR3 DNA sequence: TGTGCCAGCTCTCGGAATCTAGCCAAAAACATTCAGTACTTC.

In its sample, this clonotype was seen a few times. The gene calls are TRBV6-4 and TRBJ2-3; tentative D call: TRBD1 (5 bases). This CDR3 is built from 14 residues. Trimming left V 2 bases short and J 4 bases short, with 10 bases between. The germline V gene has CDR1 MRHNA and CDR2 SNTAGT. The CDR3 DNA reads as TGTGCCAGCAGTGACAACTTCAGGGCAGATACGCAGTATTTT. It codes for CASSDNFRADTQYF.

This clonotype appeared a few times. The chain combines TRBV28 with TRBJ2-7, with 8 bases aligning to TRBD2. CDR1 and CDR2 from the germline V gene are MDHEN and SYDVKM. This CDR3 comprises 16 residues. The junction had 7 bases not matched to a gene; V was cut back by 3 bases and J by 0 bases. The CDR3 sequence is CASSFEVGGDSYEQYF. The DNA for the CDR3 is TGTGCCAGCAGTTTTGAAGTCGGGGGGGACTCCTACGAGCAGTACTTC.

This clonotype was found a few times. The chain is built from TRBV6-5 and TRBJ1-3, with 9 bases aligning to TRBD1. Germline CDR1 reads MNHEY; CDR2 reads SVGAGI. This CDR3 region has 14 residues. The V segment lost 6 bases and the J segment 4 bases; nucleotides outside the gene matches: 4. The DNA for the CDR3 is TGTGCCAGCAGAGGACAGGGGATAGGAAACACCATATATTTT. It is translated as CASRGQGIGNTIYF.

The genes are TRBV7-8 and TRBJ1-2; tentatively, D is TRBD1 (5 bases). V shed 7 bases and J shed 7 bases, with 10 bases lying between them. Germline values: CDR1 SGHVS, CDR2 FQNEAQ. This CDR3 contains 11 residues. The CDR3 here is CASTQGSGYTF. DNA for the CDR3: TGTGCCAGCACCCAGGGCAGTGGCTACACCTTC.

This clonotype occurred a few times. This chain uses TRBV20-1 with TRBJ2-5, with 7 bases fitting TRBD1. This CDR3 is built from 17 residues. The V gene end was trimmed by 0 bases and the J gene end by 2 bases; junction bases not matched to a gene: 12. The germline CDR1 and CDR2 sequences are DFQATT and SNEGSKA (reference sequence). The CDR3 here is CSARDTTTGWWQETQYF. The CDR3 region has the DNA TGCAGTGCTAGAGATACTACGACAGGGTGGTGGCAAGAGACCCAGTACTTC.

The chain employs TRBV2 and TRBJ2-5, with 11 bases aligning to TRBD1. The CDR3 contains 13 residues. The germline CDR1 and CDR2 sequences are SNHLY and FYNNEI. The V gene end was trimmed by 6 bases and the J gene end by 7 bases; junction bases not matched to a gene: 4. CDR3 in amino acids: CASRPGQGATQYF. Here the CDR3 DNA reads TGTGCCAGCAGACCCGGACAGGGGGCGACCCAGTACTTC.

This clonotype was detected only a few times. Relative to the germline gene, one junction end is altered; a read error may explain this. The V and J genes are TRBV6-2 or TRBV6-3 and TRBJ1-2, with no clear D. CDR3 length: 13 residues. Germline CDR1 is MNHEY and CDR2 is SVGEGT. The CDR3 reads CASGYRIDYGYTF. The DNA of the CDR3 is TGTGCCAGCGGTTATCGAATCGACTATGGCTACACCTTC.

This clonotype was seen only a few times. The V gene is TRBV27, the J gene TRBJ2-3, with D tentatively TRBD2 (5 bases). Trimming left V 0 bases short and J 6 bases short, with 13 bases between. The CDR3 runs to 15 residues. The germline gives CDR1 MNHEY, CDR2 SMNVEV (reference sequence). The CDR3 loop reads CASSLSPALVDTQYF. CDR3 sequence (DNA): TGTGCCAGCAGTTTATCGCCCGCACTAGTTGATACGCAGTATTTT.